A single sample is the source of the 15 T cell receptor beta chains below, sequenced in a study of T cells in tuberculosis. This table comes from immunoSEQ multiplex PCR, and its TCRdb copy is limited to in-frame clones, with some not included. This table has about 23,000 clones, about 97% appearing once. The sequencing sample was made of PBMCs. These receptors all come from a donor aged 5-35 years with latent tuberculosis or without tuberculosis infection.

Only one count was recorded for this clone. The chain uses TRBV11-2 and TRBJ2-7; TRBD2 aligns across 12 bases. There are 15 residues in the CDR3. V shed 1 base and J 7 bases; nucleotides not matched to a gene: 5. Per the germline V gene, CDR1 is SGHAT and CDR2 is FQNNGV. CDR3 sequence (DNA): TGTGCCAGCAGCTTAGCGGCTAGCGGGAGGGAGGAGCAGTACTTC. Translated: CASSLAASGREEQYF.

The V gene is TRBV5-1, the J gene TRBJ1-1; 7 bases fit TRBD1. Unmatched junction bases numbered 3, after V lost 0 bases and J lost 4 bases. The germline CDR1 and CDR2 sequences are SGHRS and YFSETQ. CDR3 length: 14 amino acids. The DNA for the CDR3 is TGCGCCAGCAGCTTGGCGTCAGGGGGCACTGAAGCTTTCTTT. Protein: CASSLASGGTEAFF.

The rearrangement uses TRBV28 and TRBJ2-7; TRBD2 matches at 7 bases. This CDR3 contains 15 residues. Germline values: CDR1 MDHEN, CDR2 SYDVKM. After removal of 4 bases from V and 6 bases from J, the junction contained 12 bases not matched to a gene. CDR3 residues: CASSSTWAGGGEQYF. CDR3 nucleotides: TGTGCCAGCAGTTCGACCTGGGCCGGCGGGGGCGAGCAGTACTTC.

The chain links TRBV25-1 to TRBJ1-1; 7 nucleotides align to TRBD1. The CDR3 has 14 amino acids. The V gene's germline CDR1 is MGHDK and CDR2 SYGVNS. V lost 5 bases, J lost 3 bases, and 6 bases stayed unmatched. This CDR3 is CASSPRQGDTEAFF. The CDR3 DNA is TGTGCCAGCAGTCCCAGACAGGGTGACACTGAAGCTTTCTTT.

The V gene is TRBV27, the J gene TRBJ1-3; 8 positions match TRBD1. The CDR3 has 14 residues. V lost 5 bases to trimming and J lost 3 bases; unmatched junction nucleotides: 3. Germline CDR1 reads MNHEY; CDR2 reads SMNVEV (reference sequence). CDR3 residues: CASSHDRGGNTIYF. The CDR3 region has the DNA TGTGCCAGCAGTCACGACAGGGGTGGAAACACCATATATTTT.

This chain links TRBV4-1 with TRBJ2-1; 10 bases are a match to TRBD2. CDR3 length: 17 residues. CDR1 and CDR2 from the germline V gene are MGHRA and YSYEKL. Trimming cost V 4 bases and J 5 bases; bases outside gene matches: 11. CDR3 sequence: CASSPGLAGVGDNEQFF. CDR3 bases: TGCGCCAGCAGCCCGGGGCTAGCGGGAGTTGGGGACAATGAGCAGTTCTTC.

The chain couples TRBV11-3 to TRBJ2-7; TRBD1 agrees at 7 bases. The CDR3 loop spans 16 amino acids. Germline CDR1 SGHNT, CDR2 YENEEA. Trimming cost V 4 bases and J 4 bases; bases outside gene matches: 13. This CDR3 is CASSSNTRTGKYEQYF. The CDR3 DNA sequence: TGTGCCAGCAGCTCCAACACCCGGACAGGAAAATACGAGCAGTACTTC.

This clone has just one count. V and J are TRBV9 and TRBJ1-2; 7 bases map to TRBD1. Germline-derived CDR1 and CDR2 are SGDLS and YYNGEE. This CDR3 contains 14 residues. V was pared by 2 bases and J by 2 bases, with 3 bases of the junction left unmatched. The CDR3 DNA is TGTGCCAGCAGCGTGGGGACAGCGAACTATGGCTACACCTTC. This codes for CASSVGTANYGYTF. The full variable domain, completed using reference TRBV9 and TRBJ1-2, is DSGVTQTPKHLITATGQRVTLRCSPRSGDLSVYWYQQSLDQGLQFLIQYYNGEERAKGNILERFSAQQFPDLHSELNLSSLELGDSALYFCASSVGTANYGYTFGSGTRLTVV.

The chain carries TRBV2 and TRBJ1-3; D gene uncertain. In germline, CDR1 is SNHLY, CDR2 FYNNEI. Trimming stripped 11 bases from V and 0 bases from J, with 23 bases between. The CDR3 extends over 17 amino acids. The CDR3 nucleotides are TGTGCCGGTTTTTCAATACGAGGCACCTACTCTGGAAACACCATATATTTT. Encoded protein: CAGFSIRGTYSGNTIYF.

In DNA, the CDR3 is TGTGCCAGCAGTTATACACAGAACAATCAGCCCCAGCATTTT. Translating gives CASSYTQNNQPQHF. The chain carries TRBV6-5 and TRBJ1-5; D ambiguous. This CDR3 comprises 14 residues. Trimming removed 3 bases at V and 3 bases at J, with 9 bases between. Germline V gene sequence: CDR1 MNHEY, CDR2 SVGAGI.

This clone has a single count. The rearrangement joins TRBV7-9 to TRBJ2-6, with a weak D call TRBD2 (6 bases). The V end lost 7 bases, the J end lost 0 bases, and 19 bases lay between the germline ends. CDR1 is SEHNR, CDR2 FQNEAQ, per germline (reference sequence). CDR3 length: 18 residues. In nucleotides, the CDR3 is TGTGCCAGCACCTCCTCGCTAGCGAGATCCTCTGGGGCCAACGTCCTGACTTTC. This gives the protein CASTSSLARSSGANVLTF.

The gene calls are TRBV11-3 and TRBJ2-1; D is perhaps TRBD2 (5 bases). Trimming removed 5 bases from V and 7 bases from J, with 18 bases in between. The CDR3 totals 15 residues. The V gene's germline CDR1 is SGHNT and CDR2 YENEEA. In DNA form, the CDR3 reads TGTGCCAGCAGCCTCGACTCAGGTAGAGGGAATGAGCAGTTCTTC. Protein sequence: CASSLDSGRGNEQFF.

The chain recombines TRBV9 with TRBJ2-5; 8 bases are shared with TRBD2. The CDR3 loop spans 16 amino acids. Trimming took 0 bases from V and 7 from J; bases not matched to a gene: 11. Germline V gene sequence: CDR1 SGDLS, CDR2 YYNGEE. CDR3 sequence (DNA): TGTGCCAGCAGCGTAGATTCTAGCGGGCCCTTGGGGACCCAGTACTTC. Translated: CASSVDSSGPLGTQYF.

This clone is a singleton in its sample. CDR3 sequence: CASRPPGQVGSTEAFF. The CDR3 coding sequence is TGTGCCAGCAGGCCCCCGGGACAGGTAGGATCCACTGAAGCTTTCTTT. The chain is built from TRBV2 and TRBJ1-1; 8 nucleotides match TRBD1. After removal of 6 bases from V and 4 bases from J, the junction contained 13 bases not matched to a gene. CDR3 length equals 16 residues. Germline assignment: CDR1 SNHLY and CDR2 FYNNEI. The full variable domain, with the rest looked up from reference TRBV2 and TRBJ1-1, is EPEVTQTPSHQVTQMGQEVILRCVPISNHLYFYWYRQILGQKVEFLVSFYNNEISEKSEIFDDQFSVERPDGSNFTLKIRSTKLEDSAMYFCASRPPGQVGSTEAFFGQGTRLTVV.

J is TRBJ2-1 and V is TRBV30, with a weak D call TRBD2 (6 bases). Germline-derived CDR1 and CDR2 are GTSNPN and SVGIG (reference sequence). Trimming removed 1 base at V and 0 bases at J, with 10 bases between. The CDR3 totals 15 residues. CDR3 sequence: CAWSAGVLSYNEQFF. CDR3 coding DNA: TGTGCCTGGAGTGCGGGGGTGCTCTCCTACAATGAGCAGTTCTTC.